This T cell receptor beta chain was documented in a study of cytomegalovirus exposure and HLA in healthy donors. Of note for this clone: Its specificity is unknown. Distinct nucleotide sequences in the sample also encode this CDR3.

Whole-study results and caveats: Indistinguishable V segments, including TRBV6-2 and TRBV6-3, were excluded. A later analysis linked a missense DCLRE1C variant to TCR beta V- and J-gene trimming. Later work showed greater clonal expansion in HLA-associated TCR beta chains than in equally common others.

This CDR3 is 14 amino acids long. Germline V CDR1 and CDR2: SGHRS, YFSETQ. V lost 4 bases, J lost 1 base, and 11 bases lay in between. PCR involved 60 Vbeta and 13 Jbeta primers. TCRdb's table, derived via immunoSEQ multiplex PCR, lists solely in-frame clones and lacks some. The table records roughly 93,000 clones, around 72% of them present only once. The genes are TRBV5-1 and TRBJ2-5, with D perhaps TRBD2 (6 bases). The TCR was taken from a man aged 18 to 35 in good health and CMV-seropositive. Input material: PBMCs. CDR3 region: CASSPAGLQETQYF. The CDR3, as DNA: TGCGCCAGCAGCCCGGCGGGGCTCCAAGAGACCCAGTACTTC.